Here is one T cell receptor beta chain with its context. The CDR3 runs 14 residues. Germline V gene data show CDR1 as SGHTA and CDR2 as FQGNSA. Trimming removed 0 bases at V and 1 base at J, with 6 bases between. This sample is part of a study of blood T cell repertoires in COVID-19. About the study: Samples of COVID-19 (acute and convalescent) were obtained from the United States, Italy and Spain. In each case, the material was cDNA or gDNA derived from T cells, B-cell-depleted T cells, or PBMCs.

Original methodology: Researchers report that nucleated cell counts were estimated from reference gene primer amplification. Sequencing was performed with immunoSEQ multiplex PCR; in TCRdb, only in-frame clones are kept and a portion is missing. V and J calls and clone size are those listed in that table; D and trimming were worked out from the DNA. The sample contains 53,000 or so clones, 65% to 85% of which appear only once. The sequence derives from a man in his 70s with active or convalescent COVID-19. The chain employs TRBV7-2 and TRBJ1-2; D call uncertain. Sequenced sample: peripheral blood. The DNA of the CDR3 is TGTGCCAGCAGCTTAGCGTACAATAACTATGGCTACACCTTC. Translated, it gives CASSLAYNNYGYTF.